The 10 T cell receptor beta chains in this list originate from one sample, sequenced in a study of tumor-infiltrating lymphocytes in primary liver carcinoma. The blood RNA (from unsorted whole blood) was obtained, and germline DNA was also extracted. cDNA specific to TCR beta was made from about 550 ng of total RNA, with a constant-region primer employed for priming. Modified slightly, ARM-PCR produced TCR beta libraries over three nested multiplex PCR rounds. Running about 11 cycles apiece, the first two PCR rounds relied on TRBV1-TRBV30 forward primers together with a C-beta reverse primer. One entry per CDR3 protein results from TCRdb running MiXCR on the multiplex PCR reads. The table has 200,000 or so distinct CDR3 sequences, almost 65% seen once. Sample: peripheral blood. All receptors come from a woman aged 60-70 years with primary liver carcinoma and hepatitis B virus infection.

Remarks on this clonotype: A much bigger clone sits one base away, suggesting this may be a read error. The chain uses TRBV6-5 and TRBJ2-1; TRBD1 matches 8 bases. CDR3 size: 15 residues. Germline V gene data show CDR1 as MNHEY and CDR2 as SVGAGI. CDR3 sequence (DNA): TGTACCAGCAGCCAGGGACAGGACCCCTACAATGAGCAGTTCTTC. Residues: CTSSQGQDPYNEQFF.

With regard to this clonotype: No conserved phenylalanine or tryptophan is present at the end of the CDR3, so a read error is the likely explanation. The J gene is TRBJ2-3, the V gene TRBV11-2; D not certain. From germline, CDR1 is SGHAT and CDR2 FQNNGV. The CDR3 contains 14 residues. CDR3 residues: CASILAPFTDTQYS. The CDR3 DNA reads TGTGCCAGCATCTTAGCTCCGTTCACGGATACGCAGTATTCT.

This clonotype has a handful of counts. The V and J genes are TRBV7-9 and TRBJ2-7; D gene ambiguous. CDR3 length: 13 amino acids. The germline V gene has CDR1 SEHNR and CDR2 FQNEAQ (reference sequence). Trimming shortened V by 2 bases and J by 3 bases, and 8 bases separated the two germline ends. The CDR3 spells CASSLQGRYEQYF. The CDR3 region has the DNA TGTGCCAGCAGCTTACAAGGCCGCTACGAGCAGTACTTC.

J is TRBJ2-3 and V is TRBV24-1; D is unresolved. The CDR3 runs 16 residues. Germline V gene data show CDR1 as KGHDR and CDR2 as SFDVKD. V was cut by 0 bases and J by 2 bases, with 11 bases left in between. CDR3 residues: CATSDLSAAHTDTQYF. CDR3 in DNA: TGTGCCACCAGTGATTTGTCGGCGGCCCACACAGATACGCAGTATTTT.

This clonotype was observed at least ten times. V is TRBV11-3 and J is TRBJ2-3, with D possibly being TRBD2 (6 bases). Germline-derived CDR1 and CDR2 are SGHNT and YENEEA. This CDR3 region has 14 residues. V lost 4 bases to trimming and J lost 1 base, with 9 bases between them. CDR3 coding DNA: TGTGCCAGCAGCTCCGGGAGCGGCACAGATACGCAGTATTTT. This sequence encodes CASSSGSGTDTQYF.

Comment on this clonotype: This likely comes from a read error, as the CDR3 has no conserved phenylalanine or tryptophan at its end. The rearrangement links TRBV11-2 to TRBJ2-7; 9 bases are a match to TRBD2. Germline V gene sequence: CDR1 SGHAT, CDR2 FQNNGV. V lost 3 bases, J lost 4 bases, and 16 bases stayed unmatched. The CDR3 is 18 amino acids. The CDR3 sequence is CASSFSHSGSRPDYEQYL. In nucleotides, the CDR3 is TGTGCCAGCAGCTTCAGCCATAGCGGGAGTCGACCCGATTACGAGCAGTACCTC.

This clonotype was seen many times. The gene calls are TRBV12-3 or TRBV12-4 and TRBJ2-7; 10 nucleotides agree with TRBD2. Trimming removed 4 bases from V and 4 bases from J; junction bases left unmatched: 13. This CDR3 contains 17 residues. The DNA of the CDR3 is TGTGCCAGCAGTTCCCTACGGGTTAGCGGGAGGACATACGAGCAGTACTTC. Its protein is CASSSLRVSGRTYEQYF.

Concerning this clonotype: A read error may account for a junction end that differs from germline. The chain is built from TRBV11-1 and TRBJ1-6; D is possibly TRBD1 (5 bases). This CDR3 comprises 13 residues. Germline values: CDR1 SGHAT, CDR2 FQDESV (reference sequence). Here the CDR3 reads CASSWTLVSPFHF. Here the CDR3 DNA reads TGTGCCAGCAGCTGGACACTGGTTTCACCCTTCCACTTT.

The chain links TRBV7-9 to TRBJ2-1; 10 bases are shared with TRBD2. The CDR3 contains 19 residues. Trimming took 2 bases from V and 3 from J; bases not matched to a gene: 13. The germline V gene encodes CDR1 SEHNR and CDR2 FQNEAQ (reference sequence). This CDR3 is CASSLPETSGLRVYNEQFF. The CDR3 DNA is TGTGCCAGCAGCTTACCCGAGACTAGCGGGCTCAGAGTCTACAATGAGCAGTTCTTC.

With respect to this clonotype: The junction and the germline gene differ at one end; a read error may be behind it. The V gene is TRBV11-1, the J gene TRBJ2-3; D possibly uses TRBD1 or TRBD2 (5 bases each). There are 16 residues in the CDR3. CDR1 is SGHAT and CDR2 is FQDESV in the germline V gene (reference sequence). The chain's CDR3 is CASSWGTGVPQISQYF. DNA of the CDR3: TGTGCCAGCAGCTGGGGGACCGGAGTTCCACAGATTTCGCAGTACTTT. Variable domain in full (rest from reference TRBV11-1 and TRBJ2-3): EAEVAQSPRYKITEKSQAVAFWCDPISGHATLYWYRQILGQGPELLVQFQDESVVDDSQLPKDRFSAERLKGVDSTLKIQPAELGDSAMYLCASSWGTGVPQISQYFGPGTRLTVL.